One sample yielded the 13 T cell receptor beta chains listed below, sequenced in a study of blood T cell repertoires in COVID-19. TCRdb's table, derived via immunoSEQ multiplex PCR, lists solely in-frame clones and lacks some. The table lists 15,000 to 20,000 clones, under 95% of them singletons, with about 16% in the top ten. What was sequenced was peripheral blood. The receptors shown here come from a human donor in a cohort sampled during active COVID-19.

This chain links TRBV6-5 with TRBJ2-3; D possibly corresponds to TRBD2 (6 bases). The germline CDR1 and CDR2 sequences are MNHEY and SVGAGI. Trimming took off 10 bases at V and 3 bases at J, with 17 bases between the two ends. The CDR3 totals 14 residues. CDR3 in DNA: TGTGCCACCACCCTAAGGAGGGATACAGATACGCAGTATTTT. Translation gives CATTLRRDTDTQYF.

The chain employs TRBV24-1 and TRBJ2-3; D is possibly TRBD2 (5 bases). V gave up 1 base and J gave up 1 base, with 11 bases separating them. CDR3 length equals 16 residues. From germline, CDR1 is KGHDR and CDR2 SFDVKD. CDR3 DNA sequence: TGTGCCACCAGTGATTTAAGCGGACCCCGCACAGATACGCAGTATTTT. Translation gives CATSDLSGPRTDTQYF.

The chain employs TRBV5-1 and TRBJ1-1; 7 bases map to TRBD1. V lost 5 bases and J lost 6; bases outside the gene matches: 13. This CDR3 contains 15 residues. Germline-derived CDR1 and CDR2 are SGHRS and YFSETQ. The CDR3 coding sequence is TGCGCCAGCAGAAGAACAGGGGACGCTCCTCCTGAAGCTTTCTTT. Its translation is CASRRTGDAPPEAFF.

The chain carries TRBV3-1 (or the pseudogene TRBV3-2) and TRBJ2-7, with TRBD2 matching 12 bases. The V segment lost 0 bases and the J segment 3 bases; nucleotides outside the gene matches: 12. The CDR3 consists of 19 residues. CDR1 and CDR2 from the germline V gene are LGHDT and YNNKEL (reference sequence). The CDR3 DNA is TGTGCCAGCAGCCAAGATTCCGCTAGCGGGAGGGCCTGGGGCTACGAGCAGTACTTC. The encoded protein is CASSQDSASGRAWGYEQYF.

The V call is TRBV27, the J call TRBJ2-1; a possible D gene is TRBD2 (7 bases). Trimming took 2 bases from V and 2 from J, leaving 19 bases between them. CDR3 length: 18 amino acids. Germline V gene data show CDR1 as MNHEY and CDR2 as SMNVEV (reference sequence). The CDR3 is CASSLGTGRGLAYNEQFF. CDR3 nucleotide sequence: TGTGCCAGCAGTTTAGGGACGGGGCGGGGGCTCGCCTACAATGAGCAGTTCTTC.

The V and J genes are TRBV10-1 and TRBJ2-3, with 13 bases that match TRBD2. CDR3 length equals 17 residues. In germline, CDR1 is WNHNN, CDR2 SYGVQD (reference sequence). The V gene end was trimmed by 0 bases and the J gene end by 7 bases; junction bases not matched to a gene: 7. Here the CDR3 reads CASSESTSGRMRNTQYF. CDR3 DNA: TGCGCCAGCAGTGAGTCGACTAGCGGGAGGATGAGAAATACGCAGTATTTT.

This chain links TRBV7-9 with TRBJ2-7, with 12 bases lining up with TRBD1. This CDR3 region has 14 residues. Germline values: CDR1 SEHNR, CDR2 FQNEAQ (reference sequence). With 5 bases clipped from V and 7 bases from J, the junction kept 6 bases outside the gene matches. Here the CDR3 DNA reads TGTGCCAGCAGCGAGCCGGGACAGGGGGCAGAGCAGTACTTC. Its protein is CASSEPGQGAEQYF.

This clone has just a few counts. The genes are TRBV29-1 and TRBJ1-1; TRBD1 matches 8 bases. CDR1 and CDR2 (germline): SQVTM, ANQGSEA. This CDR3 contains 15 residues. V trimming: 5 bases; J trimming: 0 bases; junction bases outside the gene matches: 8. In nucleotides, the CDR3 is TGCAGCGTTCGAGGCGGGACAGGCGTGAACACTGAAGCTTTCTTT. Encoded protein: CSVRGGTGVNTEAFF.

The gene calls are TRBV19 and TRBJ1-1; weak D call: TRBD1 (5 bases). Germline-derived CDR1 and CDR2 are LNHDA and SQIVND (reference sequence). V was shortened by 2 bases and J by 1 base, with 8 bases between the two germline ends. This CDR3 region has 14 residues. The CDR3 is CASSIRGSNTEAFF. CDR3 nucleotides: TGTGCCAGTAGTATAAGGGGTTCGAACACTGAAGCTTTCTTT.

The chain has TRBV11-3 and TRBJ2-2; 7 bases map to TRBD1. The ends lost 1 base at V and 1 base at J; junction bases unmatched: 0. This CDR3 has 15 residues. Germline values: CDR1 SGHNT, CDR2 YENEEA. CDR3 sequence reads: CASSLGQGNTGELFF. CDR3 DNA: TGTGCCAGCAGCTTAGGACAGGGGAACACCGGGGAGCTGTTTTTT.

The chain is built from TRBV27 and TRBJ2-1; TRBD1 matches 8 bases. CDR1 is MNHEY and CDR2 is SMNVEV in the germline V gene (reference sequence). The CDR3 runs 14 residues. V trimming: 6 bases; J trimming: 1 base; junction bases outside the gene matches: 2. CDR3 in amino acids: CASSRQGSYNEQFF. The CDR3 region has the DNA TGTGCCAGCAGCCGACAGGGGTCCTACAATGAGCAGTTCTTC.

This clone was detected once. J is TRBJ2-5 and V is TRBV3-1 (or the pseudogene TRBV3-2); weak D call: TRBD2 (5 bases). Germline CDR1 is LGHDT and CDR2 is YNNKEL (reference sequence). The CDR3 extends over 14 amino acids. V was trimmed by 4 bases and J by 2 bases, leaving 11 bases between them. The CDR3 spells CASSLGGSQETQYF. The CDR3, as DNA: TGTGCCAGCAGCCTCGGAGGTTCACAAGAGACCCAGTACTTC.

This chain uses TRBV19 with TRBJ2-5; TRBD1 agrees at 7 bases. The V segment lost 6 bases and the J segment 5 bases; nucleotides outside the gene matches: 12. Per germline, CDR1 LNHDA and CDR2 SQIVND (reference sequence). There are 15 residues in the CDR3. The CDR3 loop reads CASSPAYGQVETQYF. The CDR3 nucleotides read TGTGCCAGTAGCCCAGCATACGGACAGGTGGAGACCCAGTACTTC. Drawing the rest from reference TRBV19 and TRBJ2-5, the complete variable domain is DGGITQSPKYLFRKEGQNVTLSCEQNLNHDAMYWYRQDPGQGLRLIYYSQIVNDFQKGDIAEGYSVSREKKESFPLTVTSAQKNPTAFYLCASSPAYGQVETQYFGPGTRLLVL.